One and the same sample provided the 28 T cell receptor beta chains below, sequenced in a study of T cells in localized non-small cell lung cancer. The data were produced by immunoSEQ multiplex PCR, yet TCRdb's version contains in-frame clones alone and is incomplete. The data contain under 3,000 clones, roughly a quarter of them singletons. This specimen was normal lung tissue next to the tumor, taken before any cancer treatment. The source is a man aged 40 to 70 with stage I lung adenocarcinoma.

The CDR3 reads CATSRDWIGTVDGYTF. Here the CDR3 DNA reads TGTGCCACCAGCAGAGATTGGATTGGGACAGTGGATGGCTACACCTTC. The chain combines TRBV15 with TRBJ1-2, with 7 bases that match TRBD1. In germline, CDR1 is LNHNV, CDR2 YYDKDF (reference sequence). The CDR3 length is 16 residues. J lost 6 bases, V lost 0 bases, and 10 bases had no gene match.

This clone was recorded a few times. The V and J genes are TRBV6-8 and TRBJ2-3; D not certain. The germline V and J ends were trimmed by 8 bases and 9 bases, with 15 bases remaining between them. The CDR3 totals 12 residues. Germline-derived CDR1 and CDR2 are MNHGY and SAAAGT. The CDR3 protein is CASGRFVGTQYF. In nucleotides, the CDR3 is TGTGCCAGCGGGCGGTTTGTCGGAACGCAGTATTTT.

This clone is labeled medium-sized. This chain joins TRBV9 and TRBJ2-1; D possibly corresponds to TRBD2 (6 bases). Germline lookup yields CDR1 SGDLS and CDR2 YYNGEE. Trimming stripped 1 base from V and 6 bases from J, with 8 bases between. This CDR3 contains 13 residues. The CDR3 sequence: CASSVTSSNEQFF. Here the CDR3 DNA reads TGTGCCAGCAGCGTAACTAGCAGCAATGAGCAGTTCTTC.

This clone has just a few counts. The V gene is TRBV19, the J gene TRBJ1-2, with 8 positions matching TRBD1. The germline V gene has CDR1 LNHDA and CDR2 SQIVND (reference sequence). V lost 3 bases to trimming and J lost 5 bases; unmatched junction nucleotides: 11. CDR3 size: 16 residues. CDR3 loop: CASSMATGGWNYGYTF. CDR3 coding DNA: TGTGCCAGTAGTATGGCCACAGGGGGATGGAATTATGGCTACACCTTC.

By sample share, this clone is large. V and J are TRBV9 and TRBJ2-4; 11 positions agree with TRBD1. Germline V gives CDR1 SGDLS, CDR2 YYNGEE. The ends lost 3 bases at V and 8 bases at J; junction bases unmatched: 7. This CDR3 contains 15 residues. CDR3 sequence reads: CASSGTGGLEDIQYF. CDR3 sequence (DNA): TGTGCCAGCAGCGGGACAGGGGGCTTGGAGGACATTCAGTACTTC.

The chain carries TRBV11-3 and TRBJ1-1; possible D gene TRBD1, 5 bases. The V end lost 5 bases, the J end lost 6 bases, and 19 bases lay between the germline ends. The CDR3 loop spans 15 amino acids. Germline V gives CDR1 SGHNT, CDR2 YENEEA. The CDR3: CASSALQGVIAEAFF. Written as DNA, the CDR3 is TGTGCCAGCAGCGCTCTCCAGGGAGTGATTGCTGAAGCTTTCTTT.

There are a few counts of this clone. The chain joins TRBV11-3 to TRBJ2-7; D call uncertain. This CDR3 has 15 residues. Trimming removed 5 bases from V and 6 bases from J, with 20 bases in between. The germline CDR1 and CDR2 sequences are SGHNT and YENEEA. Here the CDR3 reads CASSGHSGPLLEQYF. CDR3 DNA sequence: TGTGCCAGCAGCGGTCACTCCGGGCCACTCCTCGAGCAGTACTTC.

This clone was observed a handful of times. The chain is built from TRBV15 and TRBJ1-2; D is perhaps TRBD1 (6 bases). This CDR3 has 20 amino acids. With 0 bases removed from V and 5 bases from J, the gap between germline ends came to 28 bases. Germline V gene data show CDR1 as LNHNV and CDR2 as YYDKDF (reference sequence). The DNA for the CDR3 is TGTGCCACCAGCAGAGACGCCGCAAGGGAGGGGGATATTCCGGAGTATGGCTACACCTTC. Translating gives CATSRDAAREGDIPEYGYTF. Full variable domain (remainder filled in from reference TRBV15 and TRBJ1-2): DAMVIQNPRYQVTQFGKPVTLSCSQTLNHNVMYWYQQKSSQAPKLLFHYYDKDFNNEADTPDNFQSRRPNTSFCFLDIRSPGLGDTAMYLCATSRDAAREGDIPEYGYTFGSGTRLTVV.

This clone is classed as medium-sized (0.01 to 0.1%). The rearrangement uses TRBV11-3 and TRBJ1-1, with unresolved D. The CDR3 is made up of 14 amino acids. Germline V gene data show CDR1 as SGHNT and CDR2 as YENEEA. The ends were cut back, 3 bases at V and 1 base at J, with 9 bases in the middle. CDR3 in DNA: TGTGCCAGCAGCTTGACTATAGCGAACACTGAAGCTTTCTTT. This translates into CASSLTIANTEAFF.

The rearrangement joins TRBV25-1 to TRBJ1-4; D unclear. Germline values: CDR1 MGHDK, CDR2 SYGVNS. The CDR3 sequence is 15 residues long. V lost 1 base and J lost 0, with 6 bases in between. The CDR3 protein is CASSESGATNEKLFF. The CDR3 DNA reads TGTGCCAGCAGTGAATCCGGCGCAACTAATGAAAAACTGTTTTTT. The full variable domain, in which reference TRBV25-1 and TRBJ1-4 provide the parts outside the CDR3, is EADIYQTPRYLVIGTGKKITLECSQTMGHDKMYWYQQDPGMELHLIHYSYGVNSTEKGDLSSESTVSRIRTEHFPLTLESARPSHTSQYLCASSESGATNEKLFFGSGTQLSVL.

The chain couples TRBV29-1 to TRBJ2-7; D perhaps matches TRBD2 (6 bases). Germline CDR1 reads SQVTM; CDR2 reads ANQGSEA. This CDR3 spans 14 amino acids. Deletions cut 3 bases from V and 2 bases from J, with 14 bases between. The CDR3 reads CSVETQGGPYEQYF. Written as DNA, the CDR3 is TGCAGCGTTGAGACTCAGGGAGGCCCCTACGAGCAGTACTTC.

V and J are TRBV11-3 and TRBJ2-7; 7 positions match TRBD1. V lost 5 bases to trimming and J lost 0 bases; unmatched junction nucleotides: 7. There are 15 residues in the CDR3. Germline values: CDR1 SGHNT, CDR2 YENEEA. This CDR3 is CASSPRQGPSYEQYF. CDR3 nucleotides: TGTGCCAGCAGCCCCCGACAGGGTCCCTCCTACGAGCAGTACTTC.

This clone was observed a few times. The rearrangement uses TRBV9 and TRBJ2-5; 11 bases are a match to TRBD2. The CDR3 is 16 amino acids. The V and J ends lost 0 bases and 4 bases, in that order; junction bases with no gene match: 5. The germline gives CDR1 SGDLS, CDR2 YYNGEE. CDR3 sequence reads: CASSVGVLAGGETQYF. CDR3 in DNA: TGTGCCAGCAGCGTAGGGGTTCTAGCGGGAGGAGAGACCCAGTACTTC.

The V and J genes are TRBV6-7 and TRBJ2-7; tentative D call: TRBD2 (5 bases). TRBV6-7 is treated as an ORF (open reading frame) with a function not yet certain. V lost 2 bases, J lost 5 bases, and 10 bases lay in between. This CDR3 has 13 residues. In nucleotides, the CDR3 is TGTGCCAGCAGTTACGGAGGTTTCGACGAGCAGTACGTC. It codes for CASSYGGFDEQYV.

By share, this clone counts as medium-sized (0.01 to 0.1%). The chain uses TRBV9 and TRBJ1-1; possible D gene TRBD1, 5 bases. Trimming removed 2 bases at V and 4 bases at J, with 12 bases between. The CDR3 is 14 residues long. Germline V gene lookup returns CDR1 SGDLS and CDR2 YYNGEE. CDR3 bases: TGTGCCAGCAGCGTGGAGCAGGGTTCCACTGAAGCTTTCTTT. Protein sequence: CASSVEQGSTEAFF.

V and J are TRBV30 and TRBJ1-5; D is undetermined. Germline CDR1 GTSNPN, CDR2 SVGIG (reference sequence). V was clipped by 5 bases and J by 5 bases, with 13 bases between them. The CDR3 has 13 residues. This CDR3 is CAWDTRRDQPQHF. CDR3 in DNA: TGTGCCTGGGACACCCGGCGGGATCAGCCCCAGCATTTT.

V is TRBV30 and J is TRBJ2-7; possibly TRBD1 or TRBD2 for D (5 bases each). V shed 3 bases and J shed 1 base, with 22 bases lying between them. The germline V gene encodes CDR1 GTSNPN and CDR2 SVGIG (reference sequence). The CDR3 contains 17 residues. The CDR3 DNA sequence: TGTGCCTGGAGGGGAGTAAGGTCGGGGACCCATTCCTACGAGCAGTACTTC. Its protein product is CAWRGVRSGTHSYEQYF. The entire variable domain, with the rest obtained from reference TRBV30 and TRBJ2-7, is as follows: SQTIHQWPATLVQPVGSPLSLECTVEGTSNPNLYWYRQAAGRGLQLLFYSVGIGQISSEVPQNLSASRPQDRQFILSSKKLLLSDSGFYLCAWRGVRSGTHSYEQYFGPGTRLTVT.

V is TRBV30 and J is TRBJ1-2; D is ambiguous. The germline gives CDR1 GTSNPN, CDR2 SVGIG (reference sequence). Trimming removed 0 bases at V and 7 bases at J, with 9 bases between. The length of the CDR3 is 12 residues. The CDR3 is CAWSVPGGGYTF. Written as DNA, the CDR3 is TGTGCCTGGAGTGTACCTGGCGGTGGCTACACCTTC.

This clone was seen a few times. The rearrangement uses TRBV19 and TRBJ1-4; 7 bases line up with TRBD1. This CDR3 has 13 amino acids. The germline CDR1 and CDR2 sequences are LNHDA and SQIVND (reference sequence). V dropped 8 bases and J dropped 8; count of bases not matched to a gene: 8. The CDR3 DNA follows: TGTGCCAGTGGTTCCGGGACAGACGAAAAACTGTTTTTT. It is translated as CASGSGTDEKLFF.

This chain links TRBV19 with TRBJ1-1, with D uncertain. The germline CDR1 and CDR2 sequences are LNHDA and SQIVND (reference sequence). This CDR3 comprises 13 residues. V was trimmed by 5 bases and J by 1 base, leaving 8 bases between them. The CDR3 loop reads CASSSDPNTEAFF. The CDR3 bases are TGTGCCAGTAGTTCCGACCCGAACACTGAAGCTTTCTTT.

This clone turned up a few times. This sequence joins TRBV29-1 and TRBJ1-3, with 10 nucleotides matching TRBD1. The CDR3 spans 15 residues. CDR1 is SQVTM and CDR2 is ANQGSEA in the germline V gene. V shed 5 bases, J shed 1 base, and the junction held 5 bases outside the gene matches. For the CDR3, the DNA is TGCAGCGTTACCAGGACAGGGGGATCTGGAAACACCATATATTTT. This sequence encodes CSVTRTGGSGNTIYF.

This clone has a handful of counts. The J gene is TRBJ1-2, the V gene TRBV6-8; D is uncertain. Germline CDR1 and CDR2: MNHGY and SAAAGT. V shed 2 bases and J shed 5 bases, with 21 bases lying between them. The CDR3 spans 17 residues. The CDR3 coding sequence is TGTGCCAGCAGTTACACGCAAGTGGGTCGCCGGGGTTATGGCTACACCTTC. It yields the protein CASSYTQVGRRGYGYTF.

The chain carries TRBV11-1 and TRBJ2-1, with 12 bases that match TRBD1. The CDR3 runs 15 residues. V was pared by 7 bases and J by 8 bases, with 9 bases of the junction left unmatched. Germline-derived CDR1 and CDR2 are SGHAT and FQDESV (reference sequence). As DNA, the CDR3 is TGTGCCAGCACCTCCGGGACAGGGGGCTGGGATGAGCAGTTCTTC. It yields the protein CASTSGTGGWDEQFF. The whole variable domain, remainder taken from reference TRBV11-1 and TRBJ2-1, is EAEVAQSPRYKITEKSQAVAFWCDPISGHATLYWYRQILGQGPELLVQFQDESVVDDSQLPKDRFSAERLKGVDSTLKIQPAELGDSAMYLCASTSGTGGWDEQFFGPGTRLTVL.

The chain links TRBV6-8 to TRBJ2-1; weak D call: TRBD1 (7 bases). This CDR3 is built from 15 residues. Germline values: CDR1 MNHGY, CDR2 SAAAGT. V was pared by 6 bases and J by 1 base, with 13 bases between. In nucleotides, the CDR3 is TGTGCCAGCAGCCGGAGGGGGCAGTCCTACAATGAGCAGTTCTTC. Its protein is CASSRRGQSYNEQFF.

CDR3 sequence: CASSSLQDVGTQYF. CDR3 coding DNA: TGTGCCAGCAGCTCGCTCCAGGACGTCGGAACGCAGTATTTT. The chain employs TRBV11-3 and TRBJ2-3, with D hard to call. The germline CDR1 and CDR2 sequences are SGHNT and YENEEA. The CDR3 is made up of 14 amino acids. V gave up 4 bases and J gave up 9 bases, with 17 bases separating them.

In DNA, the CDR3 is TGTGCCACCCAACGAGGAACCGGGGAGCTGTTTTTT. Its protein product is CATQRGTGELFF. The V call is TRBV19, the J call TRBJ2-2; D not certain. The ends were cut back, 10 bases at V and 5 bases at J, with 11 bases in the middle. The CDR3 extends over 12 amino acids. Germline-derived CDR1 and CDR2 are LNHDA and SQIVND (reference sequence).

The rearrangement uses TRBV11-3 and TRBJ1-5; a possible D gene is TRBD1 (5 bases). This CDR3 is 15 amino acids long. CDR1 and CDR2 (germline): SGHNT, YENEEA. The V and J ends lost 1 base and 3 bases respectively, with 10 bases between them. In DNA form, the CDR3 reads TGTGCCAGCAGCTTAGTCCAGGGAATCAATCAGCCCCAGCATTTT. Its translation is CASSLVQGINQPQHF.

In DNA form, the CDR3 reads TGTGCCAGCTCACTACGGGACAGGGGAGGAACTGAAGCTTTCTTT. Translated: CASSLRDRGGTEAFF. The chain has TRBV18 and TRBJ1-1, with 10 bases matching TRBD1. J lost 5 bases, V lost 4 bases, and 7 bases had no gene match. Germline V CDR1 and CDR2: KGHSH, LQKENI. The CDR3 length is 15 residues.